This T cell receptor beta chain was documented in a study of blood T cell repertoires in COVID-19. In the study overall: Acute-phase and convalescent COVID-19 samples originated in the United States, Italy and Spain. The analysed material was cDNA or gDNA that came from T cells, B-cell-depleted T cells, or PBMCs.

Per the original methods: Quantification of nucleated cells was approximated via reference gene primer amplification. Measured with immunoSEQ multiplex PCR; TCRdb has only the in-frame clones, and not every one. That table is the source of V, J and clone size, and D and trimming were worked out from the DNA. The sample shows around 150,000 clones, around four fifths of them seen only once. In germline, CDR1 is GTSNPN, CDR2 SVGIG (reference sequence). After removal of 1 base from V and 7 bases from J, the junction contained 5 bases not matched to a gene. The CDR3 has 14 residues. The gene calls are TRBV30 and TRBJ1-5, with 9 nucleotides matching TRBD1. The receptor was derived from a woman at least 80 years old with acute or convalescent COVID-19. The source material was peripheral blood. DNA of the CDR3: TGTGCCTGGAGTGGAAGGACAGGGGACCAGCCCCAGCATTTT. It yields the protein CAWSGRTGDQPQHF.